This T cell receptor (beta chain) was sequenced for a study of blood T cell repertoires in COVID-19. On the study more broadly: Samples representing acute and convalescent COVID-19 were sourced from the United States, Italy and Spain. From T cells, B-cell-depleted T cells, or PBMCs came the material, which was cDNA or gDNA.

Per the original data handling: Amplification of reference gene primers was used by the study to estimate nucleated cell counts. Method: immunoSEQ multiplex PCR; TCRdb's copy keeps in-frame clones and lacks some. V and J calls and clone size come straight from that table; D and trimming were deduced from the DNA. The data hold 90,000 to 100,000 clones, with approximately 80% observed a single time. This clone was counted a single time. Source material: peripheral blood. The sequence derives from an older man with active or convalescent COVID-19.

The chain's CDR3 is CASSSGAGVAEAFF. The CDR3 region has the DNA TGCGCCAGCAGTTCAGGGGCGGGAGTTGCTGAAGCTTTCTTT. V is TRBV10-1 and J is TRBJ1-1; perhaps TRBD1 as D (6 bases). This CDR3 is built from 14 residues. The germline V gene has CDR1 WNHNN and CDR2 SYGVQD (reference sequence). Trimming left V 5 bases short and J 6 bases short, with 16 bases between.